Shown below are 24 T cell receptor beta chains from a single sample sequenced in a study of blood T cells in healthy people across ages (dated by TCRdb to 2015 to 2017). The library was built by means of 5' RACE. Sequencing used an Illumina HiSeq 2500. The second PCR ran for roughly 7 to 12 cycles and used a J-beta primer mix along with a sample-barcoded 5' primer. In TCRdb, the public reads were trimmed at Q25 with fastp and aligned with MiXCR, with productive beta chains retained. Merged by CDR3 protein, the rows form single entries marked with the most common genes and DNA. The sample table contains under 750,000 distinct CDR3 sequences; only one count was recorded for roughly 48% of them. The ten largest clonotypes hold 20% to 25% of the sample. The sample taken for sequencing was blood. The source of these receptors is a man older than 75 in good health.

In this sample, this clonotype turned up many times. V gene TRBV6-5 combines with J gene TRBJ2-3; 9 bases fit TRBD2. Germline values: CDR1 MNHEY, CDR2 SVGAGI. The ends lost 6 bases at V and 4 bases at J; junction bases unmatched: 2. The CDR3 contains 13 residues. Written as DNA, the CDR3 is TGTGCCAGCAGACGGACTAGCGCAGATACGCAGTATTTT. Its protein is CASRRTSADTQYF.

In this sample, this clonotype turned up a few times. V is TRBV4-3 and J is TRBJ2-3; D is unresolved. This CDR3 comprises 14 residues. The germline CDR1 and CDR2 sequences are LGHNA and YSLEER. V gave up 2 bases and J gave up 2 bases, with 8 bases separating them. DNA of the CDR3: TGCGCCAGCAGCCAACTCCCGACCACAGATACGCAGTATTTT. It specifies CASSQLPTTDTQYF.

DNA of the CDR3: TGTGCCAGCAGCTTAGCTCTAGCGGGAGCCTCCCGGGAGCAGTACTTC. This encodes CASSLALAGASREQYF. This sequence joins TRBV7-2 and TRBJ2-7; 10 nucleotides align to TRBD2. Germline CDR1 is SGHTA and CDR2 is FQGNSA. There are 16 residues in the CDR3. V lost 0 bases and J lost 7; bases outside the gene matches: 9.

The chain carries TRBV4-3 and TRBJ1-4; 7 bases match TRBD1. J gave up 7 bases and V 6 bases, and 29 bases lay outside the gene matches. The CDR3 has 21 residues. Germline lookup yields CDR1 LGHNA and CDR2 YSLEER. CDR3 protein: CASSTGAQGLSQLGVAEKLFF. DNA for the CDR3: TGCGCCAGCAGTACAGGGGCCCAGGGTCTTAGTCAACTAGGAGTGGCTGAAAAACTGTTTTTT.

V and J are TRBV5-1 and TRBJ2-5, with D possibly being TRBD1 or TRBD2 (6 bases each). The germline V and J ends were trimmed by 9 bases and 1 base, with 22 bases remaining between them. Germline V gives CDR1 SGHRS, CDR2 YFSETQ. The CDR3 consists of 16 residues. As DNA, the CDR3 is TGCGCCAACAGGAGGAACAGGGAGGTTCGCCAAGAGACCCAGTACTTC. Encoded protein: CANRRNREVRQETQYF.

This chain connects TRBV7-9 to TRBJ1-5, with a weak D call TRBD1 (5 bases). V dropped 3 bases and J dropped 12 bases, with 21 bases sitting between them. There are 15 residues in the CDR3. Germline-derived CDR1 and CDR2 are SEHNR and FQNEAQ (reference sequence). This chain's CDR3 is CASSLGGTAGHLQHF. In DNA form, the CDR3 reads TGTGCCAGCAGCTTGGGCGGGACTGCCGGTCATCTCCAGCATTTT.

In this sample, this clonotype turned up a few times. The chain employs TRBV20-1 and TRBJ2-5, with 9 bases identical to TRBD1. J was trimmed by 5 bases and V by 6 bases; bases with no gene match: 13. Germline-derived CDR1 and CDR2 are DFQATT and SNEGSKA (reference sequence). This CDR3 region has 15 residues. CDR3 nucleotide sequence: TGCAGTGCCGCCCCACCGGGACAGGGTTTGGAGACCCAGTACTTC. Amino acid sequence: CSAAPPGQGLETQYF.

The DNA for the CDR3 is TGTGCCAGCGTTCCGGGAGGACAGTACAGGGGCTACACCTTC. It translates to CASVPGGQYRGYTF. The chain carries TRBV25-1 and TRBJ1-2, with a tentative D call TRBD1 (6 bases). Trimming removed 8 bases from V and 8 bases from J, with 21 bases in between. This CDR3 spans 14 amino acids. CDR1 is MGHDK, CDR2 SYGVNS, per germline.

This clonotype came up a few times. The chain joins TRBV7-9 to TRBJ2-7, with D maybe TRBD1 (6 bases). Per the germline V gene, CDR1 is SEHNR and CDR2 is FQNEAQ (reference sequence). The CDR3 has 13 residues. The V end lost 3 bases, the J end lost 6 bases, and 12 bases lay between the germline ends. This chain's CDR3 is CASSFQGQSEQYF. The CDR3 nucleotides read TGTGCCAGCAGCTTCCAGGGGCAAAGCGAGCAGTACTTC.

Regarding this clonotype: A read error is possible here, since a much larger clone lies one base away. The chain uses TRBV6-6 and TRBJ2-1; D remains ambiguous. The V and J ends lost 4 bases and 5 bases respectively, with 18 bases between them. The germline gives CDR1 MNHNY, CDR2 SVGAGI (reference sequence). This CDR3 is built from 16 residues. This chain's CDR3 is CASSSGRAVAHNEQFF. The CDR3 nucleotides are TGTGCCAGCAGTTCCGGAAGGGCCGTAGCCCACAATGAGCAGTTCTTC.

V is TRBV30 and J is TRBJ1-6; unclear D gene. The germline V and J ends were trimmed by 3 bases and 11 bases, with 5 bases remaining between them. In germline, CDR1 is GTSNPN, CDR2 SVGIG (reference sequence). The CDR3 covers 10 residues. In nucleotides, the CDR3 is TGTGCCTGGAGGGCACCACCCCTCCACTTT. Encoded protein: CAWRAPPLHF. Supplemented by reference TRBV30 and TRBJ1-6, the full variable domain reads SQTIHQWPATLVQPVGSPLSLECTVEGTSNPNLYWYRQAAGRGLQLLFYSVGIGQISSEVPQNLSASRPQDRQFILSSKKLLLSDSGFYLCAWRAPPLHFGNGTRLTVT.

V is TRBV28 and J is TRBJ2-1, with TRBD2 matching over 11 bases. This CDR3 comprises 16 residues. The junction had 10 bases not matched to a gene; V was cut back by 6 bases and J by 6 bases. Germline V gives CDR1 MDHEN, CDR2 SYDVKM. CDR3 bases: TGTGCCAGCAGGCCAACTAGCGGGAGCCTGCGCAATGAGCAGTTCTTC. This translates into CASRPTSGSLRNEQFF.

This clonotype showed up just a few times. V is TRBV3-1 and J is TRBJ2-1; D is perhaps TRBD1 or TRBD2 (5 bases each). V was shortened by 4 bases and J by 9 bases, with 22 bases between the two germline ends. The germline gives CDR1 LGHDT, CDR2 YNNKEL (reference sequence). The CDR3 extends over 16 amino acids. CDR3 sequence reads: CASSPRGGASRSEQFF. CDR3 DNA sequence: TGTGCCAGCAGCCCTCGGGGTGGGGCTAGCAGAAGTGAGCAGTTCTTC.

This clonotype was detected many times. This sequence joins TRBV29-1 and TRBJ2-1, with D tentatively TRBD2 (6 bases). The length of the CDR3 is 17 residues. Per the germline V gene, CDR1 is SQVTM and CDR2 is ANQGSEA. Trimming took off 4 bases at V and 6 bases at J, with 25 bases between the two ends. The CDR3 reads CSVAGLTGDQRGNEQFF. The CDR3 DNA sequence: TGCAGCGTTGCAGGGTTGACGGGAGATCAGAGGGGCAATGAGCAGTTCTTC.

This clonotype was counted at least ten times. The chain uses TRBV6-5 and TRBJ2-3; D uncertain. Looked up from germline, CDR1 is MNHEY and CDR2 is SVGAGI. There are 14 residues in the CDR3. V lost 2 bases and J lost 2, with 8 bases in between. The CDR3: CASSYGQTTDTQYF. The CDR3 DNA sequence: TGTGCCAGCAGTTACGGGCAGACCACAGATACGCAGTATTTT.

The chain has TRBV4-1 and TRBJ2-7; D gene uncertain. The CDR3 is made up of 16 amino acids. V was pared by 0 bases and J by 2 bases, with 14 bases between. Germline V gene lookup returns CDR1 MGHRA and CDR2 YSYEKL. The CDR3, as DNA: TGCGCCAGCAGCCAAGATCCGGCCAGGCGAGCCTACGAGCAGTACTTC. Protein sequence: CASSQDPARRAYEQYF.

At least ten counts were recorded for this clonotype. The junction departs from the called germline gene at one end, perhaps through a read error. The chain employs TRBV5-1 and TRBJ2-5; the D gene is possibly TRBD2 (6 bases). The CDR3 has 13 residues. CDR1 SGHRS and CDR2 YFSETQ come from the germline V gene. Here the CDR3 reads CASSLGGRETQYF. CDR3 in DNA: TGTGCCAGCAGCTTAGGAGGGCGAGAGACCCAGTACTTC. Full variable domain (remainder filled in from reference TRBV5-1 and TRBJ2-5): KAGVTQTPRYLIKTRGQQVTLSCSPISGHRSVSWYQQTPGQGLQFLFEYFSETQRNKGNFPGRFSGRQFSNSRSEMNVSTLELGDSALYLCASSLGGRETQYFGPGTRLLVL.

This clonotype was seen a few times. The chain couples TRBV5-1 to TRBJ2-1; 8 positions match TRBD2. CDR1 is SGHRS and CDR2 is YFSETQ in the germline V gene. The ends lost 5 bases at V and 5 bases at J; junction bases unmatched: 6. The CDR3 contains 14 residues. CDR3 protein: CASRDGRDHNEQFF. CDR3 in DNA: TGCGCCAGCAGGGACGGGAGGGATCACAATGAGCAGTTCTTC.

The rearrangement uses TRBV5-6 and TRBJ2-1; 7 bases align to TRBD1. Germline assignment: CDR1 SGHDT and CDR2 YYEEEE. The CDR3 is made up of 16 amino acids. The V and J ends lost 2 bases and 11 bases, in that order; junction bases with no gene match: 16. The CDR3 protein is CASSLSGWDSTMKQFF. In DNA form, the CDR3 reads TGTGCCAGCAGCTTATCTGGGTGGGACAGTACAATGAAGCAGTTCTTC.

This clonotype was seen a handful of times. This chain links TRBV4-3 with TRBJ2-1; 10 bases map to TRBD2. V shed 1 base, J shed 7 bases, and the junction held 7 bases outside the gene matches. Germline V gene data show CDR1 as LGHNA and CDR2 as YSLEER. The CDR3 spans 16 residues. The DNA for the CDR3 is TGCGCCAGCAGCCAAGGCCACGGGACTAGCGTTAATGAGCAGTTCTTC. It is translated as CASSQGHGTSVNEQFF.

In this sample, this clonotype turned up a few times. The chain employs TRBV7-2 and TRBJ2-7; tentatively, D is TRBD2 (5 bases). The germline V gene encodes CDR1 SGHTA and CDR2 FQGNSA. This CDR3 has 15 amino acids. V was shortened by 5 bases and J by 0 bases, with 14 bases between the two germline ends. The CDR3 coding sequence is TGTGCCAGCAGCCCGGACTCGCTCTCCTCCTACGAGCAGTACTTC. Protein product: CASSPDSLSSYEQYF.

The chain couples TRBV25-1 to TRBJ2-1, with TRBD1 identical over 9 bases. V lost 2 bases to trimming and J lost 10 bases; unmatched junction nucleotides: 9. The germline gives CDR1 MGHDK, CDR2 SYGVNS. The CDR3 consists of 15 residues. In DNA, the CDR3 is TGTGCCAGCAGTGAAGGGACAGGGACGTCCTACGAGCAGTTCTTC. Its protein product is CASSEGTGTSYEQFF.

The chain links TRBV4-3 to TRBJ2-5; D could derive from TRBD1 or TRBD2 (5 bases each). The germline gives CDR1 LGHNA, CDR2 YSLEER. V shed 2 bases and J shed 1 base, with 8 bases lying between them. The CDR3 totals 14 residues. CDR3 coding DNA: TGCGCCAGCAGCCAATCGGGGCTCCAAGAGACCCAGTACTTC. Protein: CASSQSGLQETQYF.

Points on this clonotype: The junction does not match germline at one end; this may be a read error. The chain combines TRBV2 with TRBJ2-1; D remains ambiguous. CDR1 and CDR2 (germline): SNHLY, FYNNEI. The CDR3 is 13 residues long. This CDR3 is CTSSAMEDNEQFF. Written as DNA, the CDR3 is TGTACCAGCAGTGCTATGGAAGACAATGAGCAGTTCTTC. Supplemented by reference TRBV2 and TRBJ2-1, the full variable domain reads EPEVTQTPSHQVTQMGQEVILRCVPISNHLYFYWYRQILGQKVEFLVSFYNNEISEKSEIFDDQFSVERPDGSNFTLKIRSTKLEDSAMYFCTSSAMEDNEQFFGPGTRLTVL.